The 14 T cell receptor beta chains below all came from one sample that was sequenced in a study of cytomegalovirus exposure and HLA in healthy donors. 60 Vbeta and 13 Jbeta primers were used in PCR. The method was immunoSEQ multiplex PCR; TCRdb's version includes in-frame clones alone and lacks a portion of them. The table includes 70,000 to 100,000 clones, approximately 71% detected once. Sequencing input: PBMCs. The receptors originated from a man over 45 in good health and CMV-seronegative.

This chain joins TRBV5-4 and TRBJ2-3; a possible D gene is TRBD1 (5 bases). The CDR3 runs to 16 residues. V gave up 1 base and J gave up 0 bases, with 12 bases separating them. CDR1 is SGHNT, CDR2 YYREEE, per germline (reference sequence). The CDR3, as DNA: TGTGCCAGCAGCTTGAAACAGGTGGGGAGCACAGATACGCAGTATTTT. Amino acid sequence: CASSLKQVGSTDTQYF.

The V gene is TRBV7-3, the J gene TRBJ1-1; D ambiguous. CDR1 SGHTA and CDR2 FQGTGA come from the germline V gene. CDR3 length equals 14 residues. V was trimmed by 1 base and J by 1 base, leaving 7 bases between them. DNA for the CDR3: TGTGCCAGCAGCTTAAGCCCGGGGAACACTGAAGCTTTCTTT. Translation: CASSLSPGNTEAFF.

This clone was seen a few times. This rearrangement joins TRBV28 to TRBJ1-2; 11 nucleotides agree with TRBD1. The CDR3 runs to 12 residues. Germline V gene sequence: CDR1 MDHEN, CDR2 SYDVKM. J lost 8 bases, V lost 6 bases, and 2 bases had no gene match. The CDR3 is CASRRTGGGYTF. DNA of the CDR3: TGTGCCAGCAGGAGGACAGGGGGCGGCTACACCTTC.

CDR3 nucleotide sequence: TGTGCCAGCAGCTTCAGGGACACTGAAGCTTTCTTT. Its translation: CASSFRDTEAFF. The chain employs TRBV11-2 and TRBJ1-1; TRBD1 might be the D (5 bases). The germline V gene encodes CDR1 SGHAT and CDR2 FQNNGV. Trimming removed 3 bases at V and 3 bases at J, with 5 bases between. CDR3 length: 12 residues.

V usage is TRBV5-4 and J usage is TRBJ2-6; D gene unclear. From germline, CDR1 is SGHNT and CDR2 YYREEE (reference sequence). Trimming stripped 0 bases from V and 0 bases from J, with 10 bases between. CDR3 length: 17 residues. The CDR3, as DNA: TGTGCCAGCAGCTTGGGCGGAGCTAGCTCTGGGGCCAACGTCCTGACTTTC. The encoded protein is CASSLGGASSGANVLTF. The entire variable domain, with the rest obtained from reference TRBV5-4 and TRBJ2-6, is as follows: ETGVTQSPTHLIKTRGQQVTLRCSSQSGHNTVSWYQQALGQGPQFIFQYYREEENGRGNFPPRFSGLQFPNYSSELNVNALELDDSALYLCASSLGGASSGANVLTFGAGSRLTVL.

This chain uses TRBV4-3 with TRBJ1-5, with D possibly TRBD1 on 5 matching bases. The length of the CDR3 is 14 residues. V was shortened by 0 bases and J by 2 bases, with 5 bases between the two germline ends. Germline CDR1 is LGHNA and CDR2 is YSLEER. The CDR3 bases are TGCGCCAGCAGCCAAGAGACAGGCAATCAGCCCCAGCATTTT. Its protein product is CASSQETGNQPQHF.

This chain links TRBV10-3 with TRBJ2-7, with 7 nucleotides matching TRBD1. The germline V gene encodes CDR1 ENHRY and CDR2 SYGVKD. Trimming removed 4 bases from V and 4 bases from J; junction bases left unmatched: 4. There are 13 residues in the CDR3. CDR3 nucleotide sequence: TGTGCCATCAGTGGACGACAGGGTTACGAGCAGTACTTC. Its protein is CAISGRQGYEQYF.

Worth noting for this clone: This CDR3 is also generated by other DNA sequences in the sample. The genes are TRBV5-1 and TRBJ2-3; TRBD1 agrees at 12 bases. Germline lookup yields CDR1 SGHRS and CDR2 YFSETQ. Unmatched junction bases numbered 9, after V lost 8 bases and J lost 5 bases. The CDR3 is 15 amino acids. The chain's CDR3 is CASSRDRGRGDTQYF. CDR3 nucleotides: TGCGCCAGTAGCCGGGACAGGGGGCGAGGAGATACGCAGTATTTT.

The chain has TRBV30 and TRBJ2-3, with 11 nucleotides matching TRBD2. The CDR3 extends over 17 amino acids. In germline, CDR1 is GTSNPN, CDR2 SVGIG (reference sequence). Trimming took 0 bases from V and 2 from J; bases not matched to a gene: 7. CDR3 bases: TGTGCCTGGAGTGTAAGGGGACTAGCGGTTGTCACAGATACGCAGTATTTT. Encoded protein: CAWSVRGLAVVTDTQYF.

The J gene is TRBJ2-5, the V gene TRBV5-4, with D possibly being TRBD2 (5 bases). The germline V gene encodes CDR1 SGHNT and CDR2 YYREEE (reference sequence). The V end was cut by 5 bases, the J end by 9 bases, with 23 bases between. CDR3 size: 15 residues. The CDR3, as DNA: TGTGCCAGCAGTAATGGAGTTGGGAGAACCGCGGCCCAGTACTTC. This codes for CASSNGVGRTAAQYF.

This clone was counted once. The chain uses TRBV5-1 and TRBJ2-1; TRBD1 might be the D (6 bases). Germline V gene data show CDR1 as SGHRS and CDR2 as YFSETQ. Trimming took off 4 bases at V and 2 bases at J, with 13 bases between the two ends. The CDR3 spans 15 residues. DNA of the CDR3: TGCGCCAGCAGCCCACAGGGACGGACCTACAATGAGCAGTTCTTC. As protein: CASSPQGRTYNEQFF.

V usage is TRBV29-1 and J usage is TRBJ2-7; 7 nucleotides agree with TRBD1. V shed 0 bases, J shed 3 bases, and the junction held 5 bases outside the gene matches. Per germline, CDR1 SQVTM and CDR2 ANQGSEA. The CDR3 runs 14 residues. The CDR3 region is CSVEDRDSGYEQYF. Written as DNA, the CDR3 is TGCAGCGTTGAAGATCGGGACAGTGGCTACGAGCAGTACTTC.

This clone has only a few counts. The rearrangement links TRBV7-9 to TRBJ1-1; tentative D call: TRBD1 (6 bases). This CDR3 is 13 amino acids long. V gave up 5 bases and J gave up 1 base, with 8 bases separating them. Germline loops: CDR1 SEHNR, CDR2 FQNEAQ (reference sequence). CDR3: CASSGDTNTEAFF. The CDR3 DNA reads TGTGCCAGCAGCGGGGACACGAACACTGAAGCTTTCTTT.

The rearrangement uses TRBV15 and TRBJ2-7, with D perhaps TRBD2 (5 bases). The V end lost 2 bases, the J end lost 6 bases, and 14 bases lay between the germline ends. Germline V CDR1 and CDR2: LNHNV, YYDKDF (reference sequence). This CDR3 is 14 amino acids long. CDR3 nucleotides: TGTGCCACCAGCAGACGGGATTCCATGATCGAGCAGTACGTC. The encoded protein is CATSRRDSMIEQYV.